This TCR beta chain was retrieved from a study of blood T cell repertoires in COVID-19 (TCRdb year 2020). In the study overall: Collaborator samples came from the United States, Italy and Spain and covered acute and convalescent phases of COVID-19. The material from the prospective study consisted of cDNA or gDNA derived from T cells, B-cell-depleted T cells, or PBMCs. Deeply sampled blood TCRbeta repertoires from subjects exposed to, actively infected with, or recovered from COVID-19 were included in the dataset. The repertoires were made available in a free public database intended to serve as a resource for research on the immune response to SARS-CoV-2. Samples were obtained from the ongoing ImmuneRACE study (first 160 participants) and from some 1,200 subjects provided by 6 global collaborators. Nearly every sample came with metadata listing a de-identified subject ID, COVID-19 status, age in years and sex. Where available, HLA class I and class II types were obtained from metadata supplied by the sample provider rather than from assay-based typing.

The collaborating institutions used their own protocols to collect whole blood in K2EDTA tubes. For TCRbeta analysis, collaborators shipped samples as frozen whole blood, isolated PBMCs, or DNA extracted from either of those sample types. TCRbeta CDR3 regions were amplified from genomic DNA using the immunoSEQ Assay, a bias-controlled multiplex PCR. The authors' pipeline ran thus. The number of nucleated cells in each sample was estimated by amplification of reference gene primers within the assay. Sequence reads were collapsed and filtered to measure the absolute abundance of every unique TCRbeta CDR3 rearrangement. For each sample, productive Simpson clonality was calculated by taking the square root of Simpson's diversity index across productive rearrangements. TCRdb re-hosts the immuneACCESS table, in-frame sequences only. Its copies lack some clones; in the studies checked, an unresolved V gene accounts for under half of them, and the cause for the rest is not known. The V and J calls and the clone size are those of that table, but D and trimming were determined from the DNA. The sample table lists roughly 100,000 clones, approximately 84% of them with a count of one. The top ten constitute approximately 13% of the sample.

As regards this clone: Which antigen it targets is not known. No qualities accompany the bases; no much larger clone lies one base away.

The paper's findings and limits, for the study overall: How much clinical and demographic metadata was included differed by source and by participant, and the metadata was provided uncurated.

For CDR1 and CDR2, the germline V gene lists SNHLY and FYNNEI. V lost 4 bases and J lost 3 bases; the stretch between them is 9 bases long. The CDR3, cysteine through phenylalanine, is 13 amino acids long. Only the CDR3 portion is preserved as DNA: 39 bases, with reading frame beginning at the first base. The specimen was peripheral blood. The V gene is TRBV2 and the J gene is TRBJ1-1; a tentative D call is TRBD1 (5 bases match). The sequence derives from a human donor in a cohort sampled during active or convalescent COVID-19. The nucleotides read TGTGCCAGCAGTGTAGGGGCGGACACTGAAGCTTTCTTT. Its product reads: CASSVGADTEAFF.